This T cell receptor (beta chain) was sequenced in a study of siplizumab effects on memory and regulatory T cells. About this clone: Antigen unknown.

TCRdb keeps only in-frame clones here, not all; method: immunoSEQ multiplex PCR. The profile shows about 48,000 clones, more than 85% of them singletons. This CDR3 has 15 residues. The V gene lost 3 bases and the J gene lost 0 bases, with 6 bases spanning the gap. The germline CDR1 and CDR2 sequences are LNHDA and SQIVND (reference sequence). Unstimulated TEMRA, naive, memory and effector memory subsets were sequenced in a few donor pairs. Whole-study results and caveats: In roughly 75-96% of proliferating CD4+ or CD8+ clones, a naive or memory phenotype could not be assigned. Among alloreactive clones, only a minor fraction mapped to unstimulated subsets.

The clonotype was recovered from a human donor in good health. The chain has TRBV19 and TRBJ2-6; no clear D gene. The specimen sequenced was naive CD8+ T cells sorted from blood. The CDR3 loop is CASSIGVSGANVLTF. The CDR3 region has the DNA TGTGCCAGTAGTATTGGGGTCTCTGGGGCCAACGTCCTGACTTTC.